The 27 T cell receptor beta chains below come from one sample, sequenced in a study of T cell responses to AZD1222 COVID-19 vaccine. Clones were sequenced by immunoSEQ multiplex PCR, and TCRdb holds only the in-frame ones, with some missing. The table has 90,000 to 140,000 clones, around 80% seen once. Here the sequenced sample was peripheral blood, taken on day 0 of AZD1222 vaccination. These receptors were taken from an adult in good health.

The chain carries TRBV7-3 and TRBJ1-4, with D hard to call. Germline V gene data show CDR1 as SGHTA and CDR2 as FQGTGA. The CDR3 covers 12 residues. The V and J ends lost 8 bases and 8 bases respectively, with 12 bases between them. The CDR3 nucleotides are TGTGCCAGCCGCTGGGTCCACGAAAAACTGTTTTTT. Protein product: CASRWVHEKLFF.

The gene calls are TRBV4-2 and TRBJ2-7; D remains unclear. The V gene's germline CDR1 is LGHNA and CDR2 YNFKEQ. The CDR3 runs to 13 residues. V was shortened by 0 bases and J by 3 bases, with 6 bases between the two germline ends. CDR3 DNA sequence: TGTGCCAGCAGCCAAGAGAAGGGCTACGAGCAGTACTTC. Translated: CASSQEKGYEQYF.

V gene TRBV6-5 combines with J gene TRBJ1-5, with 8 bases lining up with TRBD1. With V trimmed by 6 bases and J by 0 bases, 4 bases remained unmatched. This CDR3 comprises 15 residues. Germline loops: CDR1 MNHEY, CDR2 SVGAGI. The CDR3 DNA is TGTGCCAGCAGAGGGGACAGGAATAGCAATCAGCCCCAGCATTTT. Translated, it gives CASRGDRNSNQPQHF.

This clone showed up just once. The rearrangement uses TRBV25-1 and TRBJ1-4; D ambiguous. The length of the CDR3 is 13 residues. In germline, CDR1 is MGHDK, CDR2 SYGVNS. Trimming stripped 2 bases from V and 12 bases from J, with 13 bases between. CDR3 DNA sequence: TGTGCCAGCAGTGAAATTGGGGAGGAGGAACTGTTTTTT. The encoded protein is CASSEIGEEELFF.

The chain carries TRBV7-9 and TRBJ1-1; 11 bases match TRBD1. The V gene end was trimmed by 5 bases and the J gene end by 3 bases; junction bases not matched to a gene: 5. This CDR3 has 15 residues. The germline gives CDR1 SEHNR, CDR2 FQNEAQ (reference sequence). The DNA of the CDR3 is TGTGCCAGCAGCCCCTGGACAGGGGGCCACACTGAAGCTTTCTTT. Amino acid sequence: CASSPWTGGHTEAFF.

This clone was counted a single time. The rearrangement joins TRBV29-1 to TRBJ1-4; a possible D gene is TRBD1 (5 bases). The CDR3 covers 14 residues. CDR1 SQVTM and CDR2 ANQGSEA come from the germline V gene. V gave up 7 bases and J gave up 0 bases, with 12 bases separating them. The CDR3 loop reads CSAQRGATNEKLFF. The CDR3, as DNA: TGCAGCGCCCAGAGGGGTGCAACTAATGAAAAACTGTTTTTT.

About this clone itself: The junction departs from the called germline gene at one end, perhaps through a read error. V is TRBV6-5 and J is TRBJ1-1; 7 nucleotides match TRBD1. Germline CDR1 and CDR2: MNHEY and SVGAGI. This CDR3 has 10 residues. This CDR3 reads CASSQPRGEF. CDR3 DNA sequence: TGTGCCAGCAGTCAACCCAGGGGGGAGTTT.

The chain joins TRBV5-1 to TRBJ1-1; 7 nucleotides line up with TRBD1. The germline V gene encodes CDR1 SGHRS and CDR2 YFSETQ. With V trimmed by 4 bases and J by 3 bases, 6 bases remained unmatched. CDR3 length: 14 amino acids. CDR3 DNA: TGCGCCAGCAGCCCCCAGGGGGGGCACACTGAAGCTTTCTTT. It specifies CASSPQGGHTEAFF.

The chain uses TRBV30 and TRBJ1-1; weak D call: TRBD1 (5 bases). CDR3 size: 15 residues. The V gene's germline CDR1 is GTSNPN and CDR2 SVGIG (reference sequence). V was cut by 0 bases and J by 1 base, with 12 bases left in between. Here the CDR3 reads CAWSVRDRPNTEAFF. The CDR3 nucleotides are TGTGCCTGGAGTGTACGGGACCGACCGAACACTGAAGCTTTCTTT.

This clone was seen a single time. The chain has TRBV7-2 and TRBJ1-6; D remains ambiguous. V lost 3 bases to trimming and J lost 0 bases, with 15 bases between them. The germline CDR1 and CDR2 sequences are SGHTA and FQGNSA. This CDR3 has 18 amino acids. CDR3 DNA: TGTGCCAGCAGCTTCACCCCTCTGGGCAGCTCCTATAATTCACCCCTCCACTTT. As protein: CASSFTPLGSSYNSPLHF. Based on the CDR3 plus reference TRBV7-2 and TRBJ1-6, the full variable domain is GAGVSQSPSNKVTEKGKDVELRCDPISGHTALYWYRQSLGQGLEFLIYFQGNSAPDKSGLPSDRFSAERTGGSVSTLTIQRTQQEDSAVYLCASSFTPLGSSYNSPLHFGNGTRLTVT.

This chain connects TRBV3-1 (or the pseudogene TRBV3-2) to TRBJ1-2, with 7 bases aligning to TRBD1. The CDR3 contains 15 residues. The germline gives CDR1 LGHDT, CDR2 YNNKEL (reference sequence). Trimming at V came to 2 bases and at J to 4 bases, leaving 7 bases not matched to a gene. DNA for the CDR3: TGTGCCAGCAGCCAAAACCCAGAGGGGGCCTATGGCTACACCTTC. Translated, it gives CASSQNPEGAYGYTF.

A remark on this clone: The same CDR3 also results from other DNA sequences found in this sample. V usage is TRBV3-1 (or the pseudogene TRBV3-2) and J usage is TRBJ1-2, with no clear D. This CDR3 contains 12 residues. Per the germline V gene, CDR1 is LGHDT and CDR2 is YNNKEL (reference sequence). V lost 2 bases and J lost 8, with 9 bases in between. CDR3 sequence: CASSQRQGGYTF. Written as DNA, the CDR3 is TGTGCCAGCAGCCAACGGCAAGGGGGCTACACCTTC.

This chain joins TRBV28 and TRBJ2-1; 9 positions agree with TRBD1. Losses at the gene ends were 2 bases for V and 7 bases for J; bases not matched to a gene: 6. The CDR3 loop spans 15 amino acids. CDR1 and CDR2 from the germline V gene are MDHEN and SYDVKM. The CDR3 loop is CASSLPGQGWNEQFF. CDR3 coding DNA: TGTGCCAGCAGTTTACCGGGACAGGGATGGAATGAGCAGTTCTTC. Variable domain in full (rest from reference TRBV28 and TRBJ2-1): DVKVTQSSRYLVKRTGEKVFLECVQDMDHENMFWYRQDPGLGLRLIYFSYDVKMKEKGDIPEGYSVSREKKERFSLILESASTNQTSMYLCASSLPGQGWNEQFFGPGTRLTVL.

The chain combines TRBV7-2 with TRBJ1-1, with TRBD1 as a possible D gene (5 bases). Germline CDR1 and CDR2: SGHTA and FQGNSA. CDR3 length: 13 amino acids. V was trimmed by 3 bases and J by 5 bases, leaving 10 bases between them. CDR3: CASSFGALTEAFF. The CDR3 bases are TGTGCCAGCAGCTTTGGGGCCTTAACTGAAGCTTTCTTT.

The gene calls are TRBV4-2 and TRBJ1-2; a weak D match, TRBD1 (6 bases). V shed 4 bases and J shed 8 bases, with 20 bases lying between them. This CDR3 has 15 amino acids. Germline assignment: CDR1 LGHNA and CDR2 YNFKEQ. The CDR3 sequence is CASSPWDKGTTGYTF. CDR3 nucleotide sequence: TGTGCCAGCAGCCCTTGGGACAAGGGGACCACGGGCTACACCTTC.

The chain combines TRBV11-2 with TRBJ2-3, with unresolved D. With 1 base removed from V and 2 bases from J, the gap between germline ends came to 10 bases. The CDR3 extends over 15 amino acids. Per germline, CDR1 SGHAT and CDR2 FQNNGV. The CDR3: CASSLVGYLTDTQYF. CDR3 DNA: TGTGCCAGCAGCTTAGTTGGATACCTCACAGATACGCAGTATTTT.

The rearrangement joins TRBV2 to TRBJ1-3, with D possibly being TRBD1 (6 bases). This CDR3 is built from 14 residues. Germline loops: CDR1 SNHLY, CDR2 FYNNEI. The V end was cut by 7 bases, the J end by 4 bases, with 14 bases between. The chain's CDR3 is CASNSGTSGNTIYF. CDR3 DNA sequence: TGTGCCAGCAACTCAGGGACATCAGGAAACACCATATATTTT.

V gene TRBV4-2 combines with J gene TRBJ1-4; no clear D gene. The V end lost 4 bases, the J end lost 4 bases, and 13 bases lay between the germline ends. Germline lookup yields CDR1 LGHNA and CDR2 YNFKEQ. The CDR3 has 15 amino acids. The CDR3 nucleotides are TGTGCCAGCAGCCTAGAGGCTGGGGTTAATGAAAAACTGTTTTTT. Translating gives CASSLEAGVNEKLFF.

This clone was counted only a few times. J is TRBJ2-1 and V is TRBV27; TRBD2 matches at 9 bases. Germline V lookup: CDR1 MNHEY, CDR2 SMNVEV (reference sequence). CDR3 length equals 16 residues. The V and J ends lost 8 bases and 8 bases, in that order; junction bases with no gene match: 16. This CDR3 is CASSYRGGVRWYEQFF. The CDR3 DNA is TGTGCCAGCTCCTACCGCGGGGGGGTGCGGTGGTATGAGCAGTTCTTC.

V is TRBV19 and J is TRBJ1-5; no reliable D call. V lost 2 bases to trimming and J lost 1 base, with 9 bases between them. The CDR3 totals 15 residues. Germline assignment: CDR1 LNHDA and CDR2 SQIVND (reference sequence). Written as DNA, the CDR3 is TGTGCCAGTAGTATATCTGGGTTGAGCAATCAGCCCCAGCATTTT. It specifies CASSISGLSNQPQHF.

The chain is built from TRBV6-5 and TRBJ2-2, with unresolved D. This CDR3 is 13 amino acids long. Germline-derived CDR1 and CDR2 are MNHEY and SVGAGI. V was cut by 7 bases and J by 5 bases, with 11 bases left in between. CDR3 residues: CASTADLTGELFF. CDR3 DNA: TGTGCCAGCACTGCAGACCTAACCGGGGAGCTGTTTTTT.

The V and J genes are TRBV6-5 and TRBJ1-6; D is undetermined. The CDR3 contains 13 residues. Germline V gene sequence: CDR1 MNHEY, CDR2 SVGAGI. The ends were cut back, 10 bases at V and 5 bases at J, with 12 bases in the middle. The DNA for the CDR3 is TGTGCCATCAGGCGGCAGAATAATTCACCCCTCCACTTT. Its translation: CAIRRQNNSPLHF.

The chain employs TRBV6-2 or TRBV6-3 and TRBJ1-2; D is possibly TRBD1 (6 bases). The CDR3 has 15 residues. Trimming stripped 4 bases from V and 4 bases from J, with 16 bases between. Germline lookup yields CDR1 MNHEY and CDR2 SVGEGT. The CDR3 spells CASSFFRTDFYGYTF. CDR3 sequence (DNA): TGTGCCAGCAGTTTCTTCCGGACAGACTTCTATGGCTACACCTTC.

V and J are TRBV12-3 or TRBV12-4 and TRBJ1-5; D gene unclear. The V and J ends lost 0 bases and 6 bases respectively, with 6 bases between them. The CDR3 is made up of 13 amino acids. The chain's CDR3 is CASSLAASQPQHF. DNA of the CDR3: TGTGCCAGCAGTTTAGCAGCCTCTCAGCCCCAGCATTTT.

V is TRBV7-2 and J is TRBJ2-1, with 10 nucleotides matching TRBD2. CDR3 length: 15 residues. After removal of 1 base from V and 7 bases from J, the junction contained 4 bases not matched to a gene. The germline gives CDR1 SGHTA, CDR2 FQGNSA. CDR3 protein: CASSLERGGGNEQFF. CDR3 coding DNA: TGTGCCAGCAGCTTAGAGCGGGGGGGCGGGAATGAGCAGTTCTTC.

This clone was recorded a few times. V gene TRBV27 combines with J gene TRBJ2-7; D gene uncertain. Germline-derived CDR1 and CDR2 are MNHEY and SMNVEV (reference sequence). The CDR3 sequence is 14 residues long. Trimming shortened V by 1 base and J by 5 bases, and 12 bases separated the two germline ends. CDR3 sequence (DNA): TGTGCCAGCAGTTTATTCGGCACCGCAGACGAGCAGTACTTC. This sequence encodes CASSLFGTADEQYF.

This clone was seen only a few times. This chain uses TRBV19 with TRBJ1-6; TRBD1 matches at 7 bases. Germline CDR1 and CDR2: LNHDA and SQIVND (reference sequence). Trimming removed 7 bases from V and 7 bases from J; junction bases left unmatched: 10. The CDR3 has 15 amino acids. CDR3 nucleotides: TGTGCCAGTATGGTCACAGGGGTGGAAAATTCACCCCTCCACTTT. It codes for CASMVTGVENSPLHF.